The clone carrying this T cell receptor (beta chain) was seen many times. Its matching antigen is unknown. V dropped 5 bases and J dropped 2 bases, with 10 bases sitting between them. The germline V gene has CDR1 SGHVS and CDR2 FNYEAQ. The CDR3 sequence is 14 residues long. This record comes from a study of T cell repertoires in cytomegalovirus infection. MiXCR was run by TCRdb on the reads, yielding one entry per CDR3 protein. The profile shows 70,000 to 75,000 distinct CDR3 sequences, under 5% of them singletons. Points from the study as a whole: Predominance within the ex vivo response was attributable to HLA-C-restricted CMV-specific TCR beta clonotypes.

The receptor comes from a human donor in good health (CMV status not recorded). Some clones in this sample may be carry-over from other donors' samples. This chain joins TRBV7-6 and TRBJ2-1, with D unresolved. The sample was PBMCs. The CDR3 nucleotides read TGTGCCAGCAGCCCCGGCCCTACCTACAATGAGCAGTTCTTC. It yields the protein CASSPGPTYNEQFF.